Listed here is a single TCR beta chain. CDR1 and CDR2 (germline): MNHEY, SVGAGI. V was clipped by 5 bases and J by 5 bases; unmatched bases: 8. The CDR3 has 14 residues. This entry comes from a study of technical replicates of blood from a few donors. The data were produced by immunoSEQ multiplex PCR, yet TCRdb's version contains in-frame clones alone and is incomplete. This sample carries tens of thousands of clones, roughly 94% of them seen once, and the ten largest clones take 0.2% to 0.3%. The TCR originated in a human donor in good health. The genes are TRBV6-5 and TRBJ2-7; 8 nucleotides align to TRBD1. Sample: T cells isolated from PBMCs. The CDR3 is CASSTFRGRDEQYF. The DNA of the CDR3 is TGTGCCAGCAGTACCTTCAGGGGGCGCGACGAGCAGTACTTC.